These T cell receptor beta chains were read from a single sample in a study of T-cell reconstitution after alpha-beta-depleted transplantation in children. A single record per CDR3 protein comes from TCRdb applying MiXCR to the PCR reads. The table has 200,000 to 300,000 distinct CDR3 sequences, more than 10% seen once. The material was PBMCs from the stem cell graft donor, obtained from the stem cell graft. The source is a human donor who donated a stem cell graft to a child with acute lymphoblastic leukemia. The CDR3 runs from the conserved cysteine through the conserved F or W. D genes are given only for firm matches. The size of a clone is reported for some rows only, either as once, few or many, or as a class for expanded clones.

V	J	D	size	CDR3	DNA
TRBV27	TRBJ1-2	NA	many	CASRATGNGYTF	TGTGCCAGCAGAGCCACAGGGAATGGCTACACCTTC
TRBV6-5	TRBJ2-6	NA	many	CASSSPHTASNGANVLTF	TGTGCCAGCAGTTCCCCCCACACGGCGTCCAACGGGGCCAACGTCCTGACTTTC
TRBV5-1	TRBJ2-7	NA	many	CASSLRGITYEQYF	TGCGCCAGCAGCTTGAGAGGAATAACCTACGAGCAGTACTTC
TRBV7-9	TRBJ1-6	NA	few	CASSFATNSPLHF	TGTGCCAGCAGCTTCGCGACAAATTCACCCCTCCACTTT
TRBV5-1	TRBJ1-2	NA	NA	CASSNPPDSAYGYTF	TGCGCCAGCAGCAACCCCCCGGACAGCGCGTATGGCTACACCTTC
TRBV12-3/TRBV12-4	TRBJ2-2	TRBD1	many	CASRSYRGQNTGELFF	TGTGCCAGCAGGTCCTACAGGGGGCAGAACACCGGGGAGCTGTTTTTT
TRBV9	TRBJ1-5	NA	many	CASGGNNQPQHF	TGTGCCAGCGGGGGGAACAATCAGCCCCAGCATTTT
TRBV4-2	TRBJ1-4	NA	many	CASSHGASASGGEKLFF	TGTGCCAGCAGCCATGGGGCTTCGGCCTCAGGTGGTGAAAAACTGTTTTTT
TRBV7-9	TRBJ1-2	NA	many	CASSVGGYGYTF	TGTGCCAGCAGCGTCGGGGGATATGGCTACACCTTC
TRBV5-1	TRBJ2-2	TRBD2	many	CASSVPGLNTGELFF	TGCGCCAGCAGCGTCCCGGGACTAAACACCGGGGAGCTGTTTTTT
TRBV2	TRBJ1-5	NA	many	CASRMTEPNQPQHF	TGTGCCAGCAGGATGACAGAACCCAATCAGCCCCAGCATTTT
TRBV10-3	TRBJ2-7	NA	many	CAISESTGRISYEQYF	TGTGCCATCAGTGAGTCAACAGGGAGGATCTCCTACGAGCAGTACTTC
TRBV5-5	TRBJ2-7	TRBD1	many	CASSDGQAINEQYF	TGTGCCAGCAGCGATGGACAGGCCATCAACGAGCAGTACTTC
TRBV28	TRBJ2-7	TRBD1	many	CASSPGTGRYEQYF	TGTGCCAGCAGTCCCGGGACAGGGCGCTACGAGCAGTACTTC
TRBV12-3/TRBV12-4	TRBJ1-1	NA	many	CASSLMGGYTEAFF	TGTGCCAGCAGTTTAATGGGGGGGTACACTGAAGCTTTCTTT
TRBV20-1	TRBJ1-6	NA	few	CSARVGRANSPLHF	TGCAGTGCTAGAGTTGGACGGGCTAATTCACCCCTCCACTTT
TRBV4-3	TRBJ2-1	NA	NA	CASSQSTGSEQFF	TGCGCCAGCAGCCAGTCAACAGGGAGTGAGCAGTTCTTC